One T cell receptor (beta chain) is described in this entry. This clonotype was seen many times. The clone's antigen remains unknown. One base away there is no much larger clone; base qualities are not given. This record comes from a study of CD8 T cells in ankylosing spondylitis (dated by TCRdb to 2017 to 2019). Background on the whole study: The study set out to find disease-linked TCR variants by profiling T cell receptor beta repertoires in ankylosing spondylitis patients and healthy donors. The full study cohort comprised 20 to 30 ankylosing spondylitis patients and 85 to 120 healthy donors. Samples of peripheral blood were taken, and for ankylosing spondylitis patients, synovial fluid was collected as well.

Beyond this particular receptor, the publication reports: A CD8+ phenotype was shown by the disease-linked clones, which were found at relatively low frequencies in peripheral blood. According to the report, matched synovial fluid samples from ankylosing spondylitis patients were significantly enriched for the disease-linked clones. A TCR beta motif of several highly homologous amino acid variants appeared characteristic of blood from ankylosing spondylitis patients. Some motif variants had previously been reported in the synovial fluid and blood of reactive arthritis patients, which suggests shared mechanisms of disease initiation.

The CDR3, cysteine through phenylalanine, is 13 amino acids long. This entry keeps only the CDR3 DNA: 39 bases, framed from base 1. Per the germline V gene, SGHRS is the CDR1 and YFSETQ is the CDR2. V is cut by 0 bases and J by 7 bases, and the space between the germline ends is 10 bases. The sequencer listed for this sample is Illumina HiSeq 2500. Quantitative 5'-RACE with molecular barcodes was the method used to prepare the TCR beta libraries. The published analysis was carried out like this. A new computational method, built on a probabilistic model of VDJ rearrangement, was used to identify disease-linked TCR variants. The public reads were reanalyzed by TCRdb: fastp trimming at Q25, MiXCR alignment, in-frame beta chains only. When rows share a CDR3 protein, they turn into one entry using the most common DNA and genes. TCRdb, rather than the study authors, made the V and J calls. This sample lists 250,000 to 400,000 distinct CDR3 sequences; about 9.9% were detected once. The ten biggest clones cover about 10% of the sample.

The receptor comes from a female donor with ankylosing spondylitis or in good health (not recorded which). The sequencing input was blood, either unsorted or a sorted T cell fraction (not recorded which). The rearrangement combines TRBV5-1 with TRBJ2-5; a tentative D match to TRBD2 spans 6 bases. The nucleotide sequence reads TGCGCCAGCAGCTTGGAAACGGAGGGGACCCAGTACTTC. Translated, this is CASSLETEGTQYF.